This T cell receptor beta chain was profiled in a study of blood T cells in healthy people across ages. Unmatched junction bases numbered 5, after V lost 5 bases and J lost 3 bases. The length of the CDR3 is 14 residues. Looked up from germline, CDR1 is MNHEY and CDR2 is SMNVEV (reference sequence). General study results and limits: More naive CD4+ cells and higher diversity were found in long-lived than in aged donors. Age showed a roughly linear inverse relationship with TCR beta diversity per million T cells. The study found TCR beta diversity correlated strongly with naive T cell percentage.

This clonotype was detected a few times. Its antigen is not known. With a J-beta primer mix and a sample-barcoded 5' primer, a second PCR ran about 7 to 12 cycles. TCRdb processed the 5' RACE reads anew with MiXCR; each CDR3 protein has one entry. The sample has about 1,400,000 distinct CDR3 sequences; approximately 59% are singletons. The TCR sequence derives from a man aged 18 to 29 in good health. The sequenced material came from blood. The J gene is TRBJ2-7, the V gene TRBV27, with 9 nucleotides matching TRBD1. The CDR3 is CASSLKTGGYEQYF. Here the CDR3 DNA reads TGTGCCAGCAGTCTTAAGACAGGGGGCTACGAGCAGTACTTC.